One and the same sample provided the 22 T cell receptor beta chains below, sequenced in a study of monozygotic twins with inflammatory bowel disease. TCRdb processed the 5' RACE reads again and assigns one entry to each CDR3 protein, with no DNA. Recorded here are more than 300,000 distinct CDR3 sequences; the top ten clones represent approximately 5.9%. Sequencing was performed on blood. The source of these receptors is a human donor with ulcerative colitis or Crohn's disease, or a healthy co-twin of an affected twin (not recorded which).

The rearrangement joins TRBV9 to TRBJ2-5; TCRdb's D call of TRBD1 is untestable without DNA. Germline loops: CDR1 SGDLS, CDR2 YYNGEE. CDR3 length: 16 residues. CDR3 protein: CASSVGAGREVETQYF. Filled out from reference TRBV9 and TRBJ2-5, the complete variable domain reads DSGVTQTPKHLITATGQRVTLRCSPRSGDLSVYWYQQSLDQGLQFLIQYYNGEERAKGNILERFSAQQFPDLHSELNLSSLELGDSALYFCASSVGAGREVETQYFGPGTRLLVL.

CDR3 sequence: CASSPDGDTTTRQYF. V usage is TRBV27 and J usage is TRBJ2-7. Germline assignment: CDR1 MNHEY and CDR2 SMNVEV (reference sequence). The CDR3 spans 15 residues.

This sequence joins TRBV5-1 and TRBJ2-2; TCRdb calls TRBD2, which cannot be checked without DNA. The V gene's germline CDR1 is SGHRS and CDR2 YFSETQ. This CDR3 region has 16 residues. The CDR3 sequence is CASSLGDYQYAGELFF.

This rearrangement joins TRBV7-2 to TRBJ1-3; no DNA is available, so the TRBD1 call from TCRdb remains unchecked. Per germline, CDR1 SGHTA and CDR2 FQGNSA. This CDR3 is 15 amino acids long. The CDR3 protein is CASSPRGPSGNTIYF.

V usage is TRBV7-2 and J usage is TRBJ1-4; TCRdb outputs TRBD1, but without DNA this stays unchecked. The CDR3 consists of 16 residues. Looked up from germline, CDR1 is SGHTA and CDR2 is FQGNSA. The chain's CDR3 is CASSLDRGRVNEKLFF.

The J gene is TRBJ2-1, the V gene TRBV7-2; TCRdb reports TRBD1, a call that lacks DNA to check it against. CDR1 is SGHTA and CDR2 is FQGNSA in the germline V gene. The CDR3 consists of 15 residues. The CDR3 reads CASSLGASGGNEQFF.

The genes are TRBV12-3 or TRBV12-4 and TRBJ2-7; TCRdb lists TRBD1, though no DNA is available to test this call. This CDR3 region has 14 residues. CDR3 sequence: CASRKDRVVVEQYF.

This chain joins TRBV12-3 or TRBV12-4 and TRBJ1-1; TCRdb proposes TRBD1, but this gene call is untestable without DNA. The CDR3 is 15 residues long. CDR3 residues: CASRTRVGTGTEAFF.

This sequence joins TRBV7-2 and TRBJ2-2; TCRdb's assignment of TRBD2 cannot be checked, as there is no DNA. Germline CDR1 and CDR2: SGHTA and FQGNSA. The CDR3 runs 16 residues. CDR3 sequence: CASSHTSVSNTGELFF.

The V call is TRBV28, the J call TRBJ2-5; TCRdb lists TRBD1, though no DNA is available to test this call. CDR3 length: 15 amino acids. The germline gives CDR1 MDHEN, CDR2 SYDVKM. The CDR3 reads CASSLVNSPKETQYF.

CDR3 amino acids: CASSGQGSNTGELFF. J is TRBJ2-2 and V is TRBV12-3 or TRBV12-4; there is no DNA to check the TCRdb D call of TRBD1. This CDR3 has 15 amino acids.

The rearrangement uses TRBV7-6 and TRBJ1-2. The germline gives CDR1 SGHVS, CDR2 FNYEAQ. The CDR3 has 15 amino acids. CDR3 protein: CASSFRQEANYGYTF.

V and J are TRBV2 and TRBJ2-4; TCRdb's D gene call, TRBD1, goes unchecked for lack of DNA. From germline, CDR1 is SNHLY and CDR2 FYNNEI. The CDR3 loop spans 15 amino acids. This CDR3 is CASSGDRIAANIQYF.

The V and J genes are TRBV6-1 and TRBJ2-7; the D call from TCRdb, TRBD1, cannot be confirmed without DNA. CDR3 length: 15 amino acids. Germline CDR1 and CDR2: MNHNS and SASEGT. CDR3 in amino acids: CASSELGALLYEQYF.

The chain links TRBV20-1 to TRBJ2-6. Germline-derived CDR1 and CDR2 are DFQATT and SNEGSKA (reference sequence). The CDR3 runs 14 residues. The CDR3 reads CSGAQGSGANVLTF.

V is TRBV5-1 and J is TRBJ2-1; TCRdb's D call of TRBD2 is untestable without DNA. This CDR3 region has 13 residues. From germline, CDR1 is SGHRS and CDR2 YFSETQ. The CDR3 is CASSMGLAGEQFF.

The chain links TRBV27 to TRBJ1-2; without DNA, the TCRdb call of TRBD1 cannot be checked. CDR1 MNHEY and CDR2 SMNVEV come from the germline V gene (reference sequence). This CDR3 has 13 amino acids. CDR3: CASSPSGIYGYTF.

The chain links TRBV18 to TRBJ1-1; absent DNA, TCRdb's TRBD1 call cannot be checked. Looked up from germline, CDR1 is KGHSH and CDR2 is LQKENI. The length of the CDR3 is 14 residues. CDR3 loop: CASSPRGGVTEAFF.

The CDR3: CASSLFSSQGASF. The gene calls are TRBV7-9 and TRBJ1-1; as DNA is missing, the TRBD1 call by TCRdb cannot be tested. The CDR3 is 13 amino acids. The germline gives CDR1 SEHNR, CDR2 FQNEAQ (reference sequence).

The chain links TRBV3-1 to TRBJ2-2; the D call from TCRdb, TRBD1, cannot be confirmed without DNA. From germline, CDR1 is LGHDT and CDR2 YNNKEL (reference sequence). This CDR3 comprises 17 residues. The CDR3 region is CASSQDLAGGFTGELFF.

The chain combines TRBV7-8 with TRBJ2-7; the TCRdb D gene call, TRBD1, has no DNA to confirm it. The CDR3 has 15 amino acids. Germline V gene lookup returns CDR1 SGHVS and CDR2 FQNEAQ. CDR3: CASSLEGQGAQEQYF.

V usage is TRBV6-1 and J usage is TRBJ2-1; the TCRdb call, TRBD1, lacks DNA for checking. The CDR3 is made up of 14 amino acids. Germline V gene data show CDR1 as MNHNS and CDR2 as SASEGT. The CDR3 loop reads CASYRDRGANEQFF.